This T cell receptor beta chain was profiled in a study of blood T cell repertoires in COVID-19. J gave up 5 bases and V 4 bases, and 3 bases lay outside the gene matches. CDR3 length equals 13 residues. Germline V gene data show CDR1 as LNHDA and CDR2 as SQIVND (reference sequence). Authors' processing steps: Reference gene primer amplification yielded estimated nucleated cell counts. Libraries were prepared by immunoSEQ multiplex PCR; TCRdb keeps only in-frame clonotypes and omits some of them. From that table come the V and J calls and clone size; the DNA was used to work out D and trimming. The sample yields some 150,000 clones, roughly 90% seen once.

The genes are TRBV19 and TRBJ1-1, with 8 bases aligning to TRBD1. This TCR derives from a human donor in a cohort sampled during active COVID-19. Input material: peripheral blood. Written as DNA, the CDR3 is TGTGCCAGTAGTAGGACAGGGAGAACTGAAGCTTTCTTT. The encoded protein is CASSRTGRTEAFF.